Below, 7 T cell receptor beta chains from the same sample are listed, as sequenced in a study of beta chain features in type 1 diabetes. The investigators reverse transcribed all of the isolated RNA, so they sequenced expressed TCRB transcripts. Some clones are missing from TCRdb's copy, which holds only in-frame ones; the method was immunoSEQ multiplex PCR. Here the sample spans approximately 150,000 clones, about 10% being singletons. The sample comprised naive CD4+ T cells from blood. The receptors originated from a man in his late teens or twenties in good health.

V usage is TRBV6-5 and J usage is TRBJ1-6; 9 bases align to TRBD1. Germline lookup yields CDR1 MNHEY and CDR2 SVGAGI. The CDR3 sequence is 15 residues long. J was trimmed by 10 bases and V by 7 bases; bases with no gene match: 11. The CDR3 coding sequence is TGTGCCAGCACCCGAGGGACAGGGTATGGGTCACCCCTCCACTTT. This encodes CASTRGTGYGSPLHF.

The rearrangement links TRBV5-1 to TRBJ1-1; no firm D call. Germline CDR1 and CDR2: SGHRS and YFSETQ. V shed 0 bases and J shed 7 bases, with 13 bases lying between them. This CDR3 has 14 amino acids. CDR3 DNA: TGCGCCAGCAGCTTGGCGGGTGGACTTATTGAAGCTTTCTTT. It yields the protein CASSLAGGLIEAFF.

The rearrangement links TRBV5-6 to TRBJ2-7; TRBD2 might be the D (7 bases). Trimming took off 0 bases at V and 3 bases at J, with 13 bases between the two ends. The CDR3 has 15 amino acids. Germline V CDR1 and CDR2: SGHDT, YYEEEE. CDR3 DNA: TGTGCCAGCAGCTTGGTCGGGGGGCCTTACTACGAGCAGTACTTC. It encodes CASSLVGGPYYEQYF.

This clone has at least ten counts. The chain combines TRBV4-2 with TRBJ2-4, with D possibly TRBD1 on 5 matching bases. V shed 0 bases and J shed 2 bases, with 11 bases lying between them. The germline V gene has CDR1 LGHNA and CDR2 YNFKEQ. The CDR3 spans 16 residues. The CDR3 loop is CASSQDRQGPKNIQYF. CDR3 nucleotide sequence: TGTGCCAGCAGCCAAGACCGTCAGGGTCCCAAAAACATTCAGTACTTC.

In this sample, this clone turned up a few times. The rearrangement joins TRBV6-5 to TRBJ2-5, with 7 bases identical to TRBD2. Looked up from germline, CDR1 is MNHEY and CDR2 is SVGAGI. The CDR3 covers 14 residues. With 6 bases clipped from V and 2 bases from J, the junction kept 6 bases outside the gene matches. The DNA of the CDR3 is TGTGCCAGCAGCCGGAACGGGGGGCAAGAGACCCAGTACTTC. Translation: CASSRNGGQETQYF.

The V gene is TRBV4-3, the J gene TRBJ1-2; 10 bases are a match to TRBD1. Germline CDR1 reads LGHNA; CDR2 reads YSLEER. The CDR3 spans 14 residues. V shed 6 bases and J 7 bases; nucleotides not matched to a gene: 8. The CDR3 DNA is TGCGCCAGCAGGCGGGACAGGGGCGGGTTTGGCTACACCTTC. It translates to CASRRDRGGFGYTF.

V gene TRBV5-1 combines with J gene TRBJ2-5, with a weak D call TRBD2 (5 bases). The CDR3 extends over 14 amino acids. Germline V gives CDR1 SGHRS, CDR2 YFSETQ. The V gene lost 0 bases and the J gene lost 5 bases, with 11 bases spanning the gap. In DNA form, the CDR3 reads TGCGCCAGCAGCTTGGGCGGACTGCGCGAGACCCAGTACTTC. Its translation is CASSLGGLRETQYF.